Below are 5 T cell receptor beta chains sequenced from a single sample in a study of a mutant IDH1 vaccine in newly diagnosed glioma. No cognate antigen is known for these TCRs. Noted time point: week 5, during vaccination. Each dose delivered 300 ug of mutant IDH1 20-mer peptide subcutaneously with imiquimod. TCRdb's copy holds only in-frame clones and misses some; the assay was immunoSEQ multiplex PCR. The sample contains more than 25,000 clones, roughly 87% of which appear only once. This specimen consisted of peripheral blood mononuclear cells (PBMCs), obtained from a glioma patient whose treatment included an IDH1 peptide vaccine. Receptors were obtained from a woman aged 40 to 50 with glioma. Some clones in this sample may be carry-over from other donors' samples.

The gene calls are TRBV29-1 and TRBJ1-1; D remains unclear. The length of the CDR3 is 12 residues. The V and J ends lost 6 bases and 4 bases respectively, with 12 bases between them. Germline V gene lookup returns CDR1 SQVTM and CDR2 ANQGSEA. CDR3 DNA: TGCAGCGTAGGTGGTCTCAGCACTGAAGCTTTCTTT. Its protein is CSVGGLSTEAFF.

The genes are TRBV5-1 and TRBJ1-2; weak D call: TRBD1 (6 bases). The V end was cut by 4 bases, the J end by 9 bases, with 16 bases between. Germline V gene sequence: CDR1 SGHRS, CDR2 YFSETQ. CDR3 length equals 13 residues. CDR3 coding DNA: TGCGCCAGCAGCCCGGACAGTATCGTTAGCTACACCTTC. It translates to CASSPDSIVSYTF.

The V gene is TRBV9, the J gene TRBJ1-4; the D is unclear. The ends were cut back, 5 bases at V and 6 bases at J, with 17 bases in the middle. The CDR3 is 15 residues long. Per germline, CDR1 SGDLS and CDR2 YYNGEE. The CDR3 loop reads CASSPGRGNDEKLFF. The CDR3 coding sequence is TGTGCCAGCAGTCCCGGGCGGGGTAACGATGAAAAACTGTTTTTT.

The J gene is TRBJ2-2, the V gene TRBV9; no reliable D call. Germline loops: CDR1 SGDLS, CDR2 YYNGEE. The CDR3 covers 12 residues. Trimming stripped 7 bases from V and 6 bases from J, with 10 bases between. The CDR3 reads CASQKGSGELFF. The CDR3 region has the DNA TGTGCCAGCCAAAAGGGTTCCGGGGAGCTGTTTTTT.

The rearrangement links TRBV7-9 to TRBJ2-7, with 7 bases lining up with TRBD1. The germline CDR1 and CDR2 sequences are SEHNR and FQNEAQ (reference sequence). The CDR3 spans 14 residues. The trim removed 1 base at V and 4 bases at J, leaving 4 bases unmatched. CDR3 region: CASSLVDRDYEQYF. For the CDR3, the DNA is TGTGCCAGCAGCTTAGTAGACAGGGATTACGAGCAGTACTTC. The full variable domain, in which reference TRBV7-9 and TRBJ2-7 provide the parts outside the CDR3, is DTGVSQNPRHKITKRGQNVTFRCDPISEHNRLYWYRQTLGQGPEFLTYFQNEAQLEKSRLLSDRFSAERPKGSFSTLEIQRTEQGDSAMYLCASSLVDRDYEQYFGPGTRLTVT.